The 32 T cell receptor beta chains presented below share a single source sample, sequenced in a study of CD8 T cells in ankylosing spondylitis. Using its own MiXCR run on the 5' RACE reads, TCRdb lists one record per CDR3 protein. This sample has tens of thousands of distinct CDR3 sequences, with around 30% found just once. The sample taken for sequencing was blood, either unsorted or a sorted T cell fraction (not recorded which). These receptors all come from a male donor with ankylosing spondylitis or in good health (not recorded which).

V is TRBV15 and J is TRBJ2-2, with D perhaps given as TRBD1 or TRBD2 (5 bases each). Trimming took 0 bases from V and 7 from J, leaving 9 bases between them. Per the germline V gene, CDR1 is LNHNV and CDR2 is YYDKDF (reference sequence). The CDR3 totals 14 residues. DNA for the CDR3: TGTGCCACCAGCAGAGATCGGGGCCGCGGGGAGCTGTTTTTT. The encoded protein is CATSRDRGRGELFF.

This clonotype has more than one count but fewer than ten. The DNA for the CDR3 is TGTGCCAGCAGTTTATTAGGGGCACTAGCGGGGGGGTACAATGAGCAGTTCTTC. This codes for CASSLLGALAGGYNEQFF. The chain employs TRBV28 and TRBJ2-1; TRBD2 agrees at 13 bases. Germline V CDR1 and CDR2: MDHEN, SYDVKM. CDR3 length: 18 amino acids. J gave up 4 bases and V 1 base, and 7 bases lay outside the gene matches.

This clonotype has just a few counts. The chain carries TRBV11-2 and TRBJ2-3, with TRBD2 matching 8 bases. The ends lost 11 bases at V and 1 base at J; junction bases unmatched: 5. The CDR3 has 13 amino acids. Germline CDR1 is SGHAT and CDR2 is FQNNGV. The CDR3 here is CAGTRGGTDTQYF. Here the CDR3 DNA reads TGTGCCGGGACTAGGGGAGGCACAGATACGCAGTATTTT.

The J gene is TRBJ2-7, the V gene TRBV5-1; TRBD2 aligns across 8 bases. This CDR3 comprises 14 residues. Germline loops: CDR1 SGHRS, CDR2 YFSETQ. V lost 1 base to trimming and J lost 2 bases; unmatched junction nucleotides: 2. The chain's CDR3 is CASSLTSGTYEQYF. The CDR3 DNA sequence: TGCGCCAGCAGCTTGACTAGCGGAACCTACGAGCAGTACTTC.

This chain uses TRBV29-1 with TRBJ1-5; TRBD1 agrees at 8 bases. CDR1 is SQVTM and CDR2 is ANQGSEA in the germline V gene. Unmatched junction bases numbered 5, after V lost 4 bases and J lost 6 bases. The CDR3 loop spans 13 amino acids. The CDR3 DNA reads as TGCAGCGTTGGCACAGGGGGGGGTCAGCCCCAGCATTTT. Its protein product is CSVGTGGGQPQHF. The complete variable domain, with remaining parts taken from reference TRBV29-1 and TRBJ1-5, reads SAVISQKPSRDICQRGTSLTIQCQVDSQVTMMFWYRQQPGQSLTLIATANQGSEATYESGFVIDKFPISRPNLTFSTLTVSNMSPEDSSIYLCSVGTGGGQPQHFGDGTRLSIL.

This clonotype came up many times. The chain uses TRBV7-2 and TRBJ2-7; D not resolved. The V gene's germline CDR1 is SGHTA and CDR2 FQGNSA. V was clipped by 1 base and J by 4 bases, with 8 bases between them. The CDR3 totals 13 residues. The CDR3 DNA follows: TGTGCCAGCAGCTTAGAATTCGGATACGAGCAGTACGTC. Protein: CASSLEFGYEQYV.

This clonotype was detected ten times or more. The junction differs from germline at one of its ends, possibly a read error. The CDR3 spells CASRTRGGDNTGELFF. CDR3 DNA sequence: TGTGCTAGCAGAACCCGAGGAGGGGATAACACCGGGGAGCTGTTTTTT. This chain uses TRBV7-7 with TRBJ2-2; possible D gene TRBD2, 6 bases. The V gene's germline CDR1 is SSHAT and CDR2 FNYEAQ (reference sequence). The CDR3 runs to 16 residues.

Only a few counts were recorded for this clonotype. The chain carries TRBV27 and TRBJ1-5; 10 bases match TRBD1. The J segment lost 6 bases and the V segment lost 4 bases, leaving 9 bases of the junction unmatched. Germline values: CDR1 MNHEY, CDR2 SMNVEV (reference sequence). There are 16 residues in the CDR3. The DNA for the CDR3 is TGTGCCAGCAGTTCTACCGGGACAGGGGTCTCTCAGCCCCAGCATTTT. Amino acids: CASSSTGTGVSQPQHF.

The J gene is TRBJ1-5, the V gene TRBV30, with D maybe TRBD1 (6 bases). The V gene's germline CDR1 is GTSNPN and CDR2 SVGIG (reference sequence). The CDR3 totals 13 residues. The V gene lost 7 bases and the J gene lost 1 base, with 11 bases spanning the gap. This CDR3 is CAFSDRSNQPQHF. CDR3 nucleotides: TGTGCCTTCTCAGACAGGAGCAATCAGCCCCAGCATTTT.

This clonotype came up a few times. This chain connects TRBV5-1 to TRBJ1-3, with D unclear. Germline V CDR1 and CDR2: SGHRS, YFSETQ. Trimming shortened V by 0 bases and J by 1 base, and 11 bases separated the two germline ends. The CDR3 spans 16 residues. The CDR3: CASSLEGFISGNTIYF. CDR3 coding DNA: TGCGCCAGCAGCTTGGAAGGGTTTATTTCTGGAAACACCATATATTTT.

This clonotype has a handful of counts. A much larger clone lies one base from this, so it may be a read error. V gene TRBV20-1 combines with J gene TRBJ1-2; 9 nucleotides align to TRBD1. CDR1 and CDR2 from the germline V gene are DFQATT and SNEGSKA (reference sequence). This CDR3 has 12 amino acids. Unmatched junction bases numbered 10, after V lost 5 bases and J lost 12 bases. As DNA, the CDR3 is TGCAGTGCTCGACCCCAGGACAGGGGCAACACCTTC. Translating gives CSARPQDRGNTF.

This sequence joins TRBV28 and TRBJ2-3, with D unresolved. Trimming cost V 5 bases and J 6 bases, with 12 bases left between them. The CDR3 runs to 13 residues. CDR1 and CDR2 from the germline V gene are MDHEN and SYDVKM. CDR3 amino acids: CASSTASSDTQYF. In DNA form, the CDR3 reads TGTGCCAGCAGTACCGCTTCCTCCGATACGCAGTATTTT.

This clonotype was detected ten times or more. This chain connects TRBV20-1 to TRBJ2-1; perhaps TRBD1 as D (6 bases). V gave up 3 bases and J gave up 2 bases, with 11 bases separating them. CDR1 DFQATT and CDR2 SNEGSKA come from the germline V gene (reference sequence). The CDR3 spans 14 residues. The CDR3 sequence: CSASVGGTYNEQFF. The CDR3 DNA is TGCAGTGCTAGTGTAGGGGGAACCTACAATGAGCAGTTCTTC.

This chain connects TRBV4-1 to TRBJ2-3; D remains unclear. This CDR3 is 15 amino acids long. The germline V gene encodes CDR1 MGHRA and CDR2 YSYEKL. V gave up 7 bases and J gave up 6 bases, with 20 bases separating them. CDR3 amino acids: CASTGSVAIVDTQYF. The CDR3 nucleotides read TGCGCCAGCACCGGCTCGGTGGCGATCGTCGATACGCAGTATTTT.

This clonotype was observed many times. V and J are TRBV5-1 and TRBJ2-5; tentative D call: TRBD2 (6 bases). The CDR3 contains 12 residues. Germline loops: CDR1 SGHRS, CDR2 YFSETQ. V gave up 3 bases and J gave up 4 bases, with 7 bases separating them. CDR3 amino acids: CASSSGGETQYF. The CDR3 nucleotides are TGCGCCAGCAGCTCCGGGGGAGAGACCCAGTACTTC.

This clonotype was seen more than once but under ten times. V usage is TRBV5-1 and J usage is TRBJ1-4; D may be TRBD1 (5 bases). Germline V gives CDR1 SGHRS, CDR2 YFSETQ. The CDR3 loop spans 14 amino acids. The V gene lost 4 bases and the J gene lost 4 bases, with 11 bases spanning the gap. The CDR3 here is CASSPGPHNEKLFF. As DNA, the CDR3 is TGCGCCAGCAGCCCGGGACCGCATAATGAAAAACTGTTTTTT.

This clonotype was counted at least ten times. The CDR3 here is CASSLDPQGAEQPQHF. The DNA for the CDR3 is TGCGCCAGCAGCTTGGATCCACAGGGAGCGGAACAGCCCCAGCATTTT. The chain recombines TRBV5-1 with TRBJ1-5, with D possibly being TRBD1 (6 bases). V dropped 0 bases and J dropped 7 bases, with 17 bases sitting between them. The germline V gene has CDR1 SGHRS and CDR2 YFSETQ. The CDR3 is 16 amino acids.

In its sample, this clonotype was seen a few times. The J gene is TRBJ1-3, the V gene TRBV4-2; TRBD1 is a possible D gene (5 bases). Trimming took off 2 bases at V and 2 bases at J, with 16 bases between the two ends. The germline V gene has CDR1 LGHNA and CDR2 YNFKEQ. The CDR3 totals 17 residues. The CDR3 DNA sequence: TGTGCCAGCAGCCAAAGCCAGAGTGGGGGAGCTGGAAACACCATATATTTT. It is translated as CASSQSQSGGAGNTIYF.

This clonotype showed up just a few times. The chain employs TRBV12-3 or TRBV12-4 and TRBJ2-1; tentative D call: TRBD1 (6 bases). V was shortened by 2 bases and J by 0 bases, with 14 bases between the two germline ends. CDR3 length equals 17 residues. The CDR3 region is CASSLYRGSDSYNEQFF. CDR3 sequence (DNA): TGTGCCAGCAGTTTATATAGGGGGAGCGACTCCTACAATGAGCAGTTCTTC.

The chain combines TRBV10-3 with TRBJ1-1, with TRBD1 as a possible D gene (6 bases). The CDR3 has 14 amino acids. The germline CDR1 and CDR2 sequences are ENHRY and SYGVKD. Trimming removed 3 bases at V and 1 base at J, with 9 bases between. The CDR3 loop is CAISDPDRNTEAFF. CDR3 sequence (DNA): TGTGCCATCAGTGATCCGGACAGGAACACTGAAGCTTTCTTT.

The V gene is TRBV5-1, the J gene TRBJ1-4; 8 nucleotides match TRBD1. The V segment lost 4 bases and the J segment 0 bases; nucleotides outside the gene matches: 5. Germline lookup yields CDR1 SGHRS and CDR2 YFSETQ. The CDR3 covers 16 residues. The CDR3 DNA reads TGCGCCAGCAGCCGGGACAGGATTGCAACTAATGAAAAACTGTTTTTT. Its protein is CASSRDRIATNEKLFF.

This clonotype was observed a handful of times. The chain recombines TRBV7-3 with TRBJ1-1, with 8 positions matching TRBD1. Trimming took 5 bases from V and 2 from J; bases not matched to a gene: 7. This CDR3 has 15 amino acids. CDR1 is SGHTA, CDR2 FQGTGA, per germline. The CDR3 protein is CASSLQGAFNTEAFF. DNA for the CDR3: TGTGCCAGCAGCCTGCAGGGGGCCTTCAACACTGAAGCTTTCTTT. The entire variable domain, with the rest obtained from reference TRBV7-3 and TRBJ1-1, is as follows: GAGVSQTPSNKVTEKGKYVELRCDPISGHTALYWYRQSLGQGPEFLIYFQGTGAADDSGLPNDRFFAVRPEGSVSTLKIQRTERGDSAVYLCASSLQGAFNTEAFFGQGTRLTVV.

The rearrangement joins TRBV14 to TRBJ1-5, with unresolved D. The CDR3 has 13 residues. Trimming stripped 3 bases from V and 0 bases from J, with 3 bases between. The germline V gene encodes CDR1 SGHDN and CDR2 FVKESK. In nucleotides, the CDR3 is TGTGCCAGCAGCCACGATAGCAATCAGCCCCAGCATTTT. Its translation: CASSHDSNQPQHF.

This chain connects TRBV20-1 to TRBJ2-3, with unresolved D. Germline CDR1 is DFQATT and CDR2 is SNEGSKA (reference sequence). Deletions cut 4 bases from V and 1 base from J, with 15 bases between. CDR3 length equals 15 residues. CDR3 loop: CSATSWLQRTDTQYF. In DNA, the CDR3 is TGCAGTGCTACTTCCTGGTTACAGCGCACAGATACGCAGTATTTT.

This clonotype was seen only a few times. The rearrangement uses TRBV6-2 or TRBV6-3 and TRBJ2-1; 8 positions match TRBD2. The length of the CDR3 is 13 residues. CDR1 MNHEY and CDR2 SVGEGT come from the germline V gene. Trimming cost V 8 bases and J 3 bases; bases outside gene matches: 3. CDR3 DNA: TGTGCCAGCCAGCTAGCGGGCTACAATGAGCAGTTCTTC. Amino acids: CASQLAGYNEQFF.

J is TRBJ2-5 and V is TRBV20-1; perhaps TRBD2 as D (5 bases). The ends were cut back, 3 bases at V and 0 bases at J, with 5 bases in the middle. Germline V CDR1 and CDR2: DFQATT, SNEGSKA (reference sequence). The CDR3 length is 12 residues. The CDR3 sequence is CSASGNQETQYF. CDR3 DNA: TGCAGTGCTAGCGGGAACCAAGAGACCCAGTACTTC.

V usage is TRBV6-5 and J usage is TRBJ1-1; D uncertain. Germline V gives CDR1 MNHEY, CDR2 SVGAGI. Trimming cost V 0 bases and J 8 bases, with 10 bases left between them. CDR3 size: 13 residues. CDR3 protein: CASSYSPGFEAFF. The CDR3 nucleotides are TGTGCCAGCAGTTACTCTCCAGGTTTCGAAGCTTTCTTT.

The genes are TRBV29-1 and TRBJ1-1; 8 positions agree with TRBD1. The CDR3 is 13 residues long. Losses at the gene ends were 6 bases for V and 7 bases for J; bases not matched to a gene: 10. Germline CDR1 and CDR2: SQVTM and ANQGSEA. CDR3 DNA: TGCAGCGTGACCCCGGGACAGGAGAATGAAGCTTTCTTT. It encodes CSVTPGQENEAFF. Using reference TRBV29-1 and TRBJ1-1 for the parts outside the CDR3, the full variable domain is SAVISQKPSRDICQRGTSLTIQCQVDSQVTMMFWYRQQPGQSLTLIATANQGSEATYESGFVIDKFPISRPNLTFSTLTVSNMSPEDSSIYLCSVTPGQENEAFFGQGTRLTVV.

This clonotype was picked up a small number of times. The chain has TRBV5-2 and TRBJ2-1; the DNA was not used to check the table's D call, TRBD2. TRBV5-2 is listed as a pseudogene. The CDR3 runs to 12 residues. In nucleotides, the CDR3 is TGTGCCAGCAATCATGTAGAGGGTGAGCAGTTCTTC. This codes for CASNHVEGEQFF.

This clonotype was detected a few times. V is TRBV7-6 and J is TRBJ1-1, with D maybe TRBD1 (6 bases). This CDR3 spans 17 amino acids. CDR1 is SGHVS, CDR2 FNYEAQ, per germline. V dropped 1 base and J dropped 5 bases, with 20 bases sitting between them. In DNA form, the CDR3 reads TGTGCCAGCAGCTTAGAAGAGGGAGGGGGGTGGATGACTGAAGCTTTCTTT. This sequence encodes CASSLEEGGGWMTEAFF.

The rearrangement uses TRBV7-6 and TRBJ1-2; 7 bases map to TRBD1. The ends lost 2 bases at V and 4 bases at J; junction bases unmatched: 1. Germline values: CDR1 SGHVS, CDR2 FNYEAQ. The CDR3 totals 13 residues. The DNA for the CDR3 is TGTGCCAGCAGCTTACAGGGGGGCTATGGCTACACCTTC. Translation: CASSLQGGYGYTF.

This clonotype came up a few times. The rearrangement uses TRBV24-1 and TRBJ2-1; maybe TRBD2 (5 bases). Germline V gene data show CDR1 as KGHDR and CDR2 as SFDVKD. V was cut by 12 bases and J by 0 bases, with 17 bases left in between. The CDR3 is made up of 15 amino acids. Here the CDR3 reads CAARPRRSSYNEQFF. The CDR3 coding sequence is TGTGCCGCTAGGCCGCGGAGGAGCTCCTACAATGAGCAGTTCTTC.